Below are 18 T cell receptor beta chains sequenced from a single sample in a study of cytomegalovirus exposure and HLA in healthy donors. The PCR used 60 Vbeta and 13 Jbeta primers. Some clones are missing from TCRdb's copy, which holds only in-frame ones; the method was immunoSEQ multiplex PCR. Of 110,000 to 150,000 clones detected, 68% appear once; the ten largest clones hold about 4.7%. Source material: PBMCs. The origin of the receptors is a man in his fifties or sixties in good health and CMV-seronegative.

This clone was recorded only once. The chain recombines TRBV29-1 with TRBJ1-1; TRBD1 matches 7 bases. This CDR3 contains 14 residues. Per the germline V gene, CDR1 is SQVTM and CDR2 is ANQGSEA. J lost 2 bases, V lost 4 bases, and 7 bases had no gene match. The CDR3: CSVGKGTDNTEAFF. DNA of the CDR3: TGCAGCGTTGGAAAAGGGACAGACAACACTGAAGCTTTCTTT.

This chain links TRBV11-2 with TRBJ2-2; TRBD2 might be the D (5 bases). The length of the CDR3 is 16 residues. V was shortened by 3 bases and J by 3 bases, with 14 bases between the two germline ends. Germline-derived CDR1 and CDR2 are SGHAT and FQNNGV. CDR3 in DNA: TGTGCCAGCAGCTTTGGCGAGGGTGGATACACCGGGGAGCTGTTTTTT. This encodes CASSFGEGGYTGELFF.

The J gene is TRBJ2-7, the V gene TRBV4-1; D might be TRBD1 (5 bases). The germline V gene has CDR1 MGHRA and CDR2 YSYEKL. The CDR3 is 15 amino acids. V lost 0 bases and J lost 6, with 15 bases in between. The CDR3 DNA reads as TGCGCCAGCAGCCAAGATCAGGGCATCCTGGGCGAGCAGTACTTC. The encoded protein is CASSQDQGILGEQYF.

This chain links TRBV30 with TRBJ1-2; D gene uncertain. This CDR3 is built from 14 residues. Trimming cost V 4 bases and J 4 bases, with 16 bases left between them. Germline CDR1 reads GTSNPN; CDR2 reads SVGIG (reference sequence). The CDR3 spells CAWTKGGEIYGYTF. Written as DNA, the CDR3 is TGTGCCTGGACCAAGGGCGGGGAAATCTATGGCTACACCTTC.

The chain employs TRBV2 and TRBJ2-3, with a tentative D call TRBD1 (6 bases). V was cut by 6 bases and J by 2 bases, with 18 bases left in between. This CDR3 has 16 amino acids. The germline V gene has CDR1 SNHLY and CDR2 FYNNEI. The CDR3 here is CASRGGTGINTDTQYF. Written as DNA, the CDR3 is TGTGCCAGCAGAGGGGGAACTGGGATTAACACAGATACGCAGTATTTT.

The chain couples TRBV2 to TRBJ2-7; 10 nucleotides line up with TRBD1. Germline lookup yields CDR1 SNHLY and CDR2 FYNNEI. The CDR3 length is 15 residues. With 7 bases clipped from V and 5 bases from J, the junction kept 11 bases outside the gene matches. The CDR3 DNA is TGTGCCAGCACACGAGGGACAGGGGTCGTCCACGAGCAGTACTTC. Its protein product is CASTRGTGVVHEQYF.

V and J are TRBV9 and TRBJ1-1; D is perhaps TRBD1 (5 bases). Germline CDR1 reads SGDLS; CDR2 reads YYNGEE. The CDR3 is 14 residues long. V was pared by 2 bases and J by 3 bases, with 11 bases between. CDR3 residues: CASSVLEGDTEAFF. As DNA, the CDR3 is TGTGCCAGCAGCGTGCTTGAAGGGGACACTGAAGCTTTCTTT.

The chain uses TRBV9 and TRBJ2-1; 8 nucleotides agree with TRBD2. Trimming removed 3 bases from V and 3 bases from J; junction bases left unmatched: 2. This CDR3 spans 14 amino acids. Germline CDR1 SGDLS, CDR2 YYNGEE. The CDR3 DNA is TGTGCCAGCAGCGGAGCGGGGGTCTACAATGAGCAGTTCTTC. It yields the protein CASSGAGVYNEQFF.

The DNA for the CDR3 is TGTGCCAGCAGCCCCGGAGGAGCGGATGAGCAGTTCTTC. It translates to CASSPGGADEQFF. The J gene is TRBJ2-1, the V gene TRBV7-7; TRBD2 is a possible D gene (5 bases). CDR1 and CDR2 from the germline V gene are SSHAT and FNYEAQ (reference sequence). The CDR3 is 13 amino acids. V shed 5 bases and J shed 8 bases, with 13 bases lying between them.

This clone was recorded a few times. V gene TRBV10-3 combines with J gene TRBJ2-1; 9 bases map to TRBD2. Germline assignment: CDR1 ENHRY and CDR2 SYGVKD. This CDR3 contains 14 residues. V trimming: 7 bases; J trimming: 2 bases; junction bases outside the gene matches: 3. The DNA for the CDR3 is TGTGCCATCACGGCGGGAGGGACCTACAATGAGCAGTTCTTC. Encoded protein: CAITAGGTYNEQFF.

This clone was found a few times. One junction end disagrees with the germline gene, perhaps due to a read error. The V gene is TRBV7-9, the J gene TRBJ1-1; no definite D call. The germline CDR1 and CDR2 sequences are SEHNR and FQNEAQ (reference sequence). This CDR3 has 16 residues. The CDR3 coding sequence is TGTTCCAGCAGCTCTCGTGGAGGGTCAGGATGGACTGAAGCTTTCTTT. It encodes CSSSSRGGSGWTEAFF.

The rearrangement uses TRBV5-1 and TRBJ2-1; 8 bases fit TRBD2. V dropped 3 bases and J dropped 4; count of bases not matched to a gene: 9. Germline V gene sequence: CDR1 SGHRS, CDR2 YFSETQ. The CDR3 sequence is 16 residues long. In nucleotides, the CDR3 is TGCGCCAGCAGCTCGCCCCAGCGGGAGCCTTACAATGAGCAGTTCTTC. Its translation: CASSSPQREPYNEQFF.

This chain links TRBV28 with TRBJ2-5, with TRBD2 matching 8 bases. The length of the CDR3 is 17 residues. Germline CDR1 reads MDHEN; CDR2 reads SYDVKM. V shed 5 bases, J shed 0 bases, and the junction held 11 bases outside the gene matches. The CDR3 sequence is CASSGSAGGPNQETQYF. The CDR3 nucleotides read TGTGCCAGCAGTGGATCTGCGGGAGGTCCAAACCAAGAGACCCAGTACTTC.

The chain couples TRBV7-2 to TRBJ2-7; possible D gene TRBD1, 6 bases. This CDR3 spans 15 amino acids. V lost 5 bases and J lost 0, with 14 bases in between. CDR1 and CDR2 from the germline V gene are SGHTA and FQGNSA. CDR3 nucleotides: TGTGCCAGCAGCACCCGACAGGAGAGCTCCTACGAGCAGTACTTC. Translation gives CASSTRQESSYEQYF.

This clone was picked up one time. The V call is TRBV5-8, the J call TRBJ2-1, with a possible D match to TRBD2 (6 bases). V was clipped by 0 bases and J by 8 bases, with 18 bases between them. The CDR3 is 16 residues long. From germline, CDR1 is SGHTS and CDR2 YDEGEE. The chain's CDR3 is CASSLAGLPDVDEQFF. The CDR3, as DNA: TGTGCCAGCAGCTTGGCGGGACTCCCGGACGTAGATGAGCAGTTCTTC. The full variable domain, completed using reference TRBV5-8 and TRBJ2-1, is EAGVTQSPTHLIKTRGQQATLRCSPISGHTSVYWYQQALGLGLQFLLWYDEGEERNRGNFPPRFSGRQFPNYSSELNVNALELEDSALYLCASSLAGLPDVDEQFFGPGTRLTVL.

The gene calls are TRBV6-5 and TRBJ2-7; 7 bases line up with TRBD2. The CDR3 sequence is 15 residues long. Germline V gene sequence: CDR1 MNHEY, CDR2 SVGAGI. V lost 8 bases to trimming and J lost 6 bases; unmatched junction nucleotides: 16. CDR3 DNA sequence: TGTGCCAGCCGACCCTTTGGCGGGGGAACGGGCGAGCAGTACTTC. It yields the protein CASRPFGGGTGEQYF.

This chain connects TRBV30 to TRBJ2-7, with 8 nucleotides matching TRBD2. Germline-derived CDR1 and CDR2 are GTSNPN and SVGIG (reference sequence). This CDR3 region has 15 residues. After removal of 0 bases from V and 2 bases from J, the junction contained 6 bases not matched to a gene. The CDR3 reads CAWSVQSGRPYEQYF. The CDR3 region has the DNA TGTGCCTGGAGTGTACAGAGCGGGAGACCCTACGAGCAGTACTTC. The full variable domain, its missing parts supplied by reference TRBV30 and TRBJ2-7, is SQTIHQWPATLVQPVGSPLSLECTVEGTSNPNLYWYRQAAGRGLQLLFYSVGIGQISSEVPQNLSASRPQDRQFILSSKKLLLSDSGFYLCAWSVQSGRPYEQYFGPGTRLTVT.

The chain has TRBV30 and TRBJ2-3; D possibly corresponds to TRBD1 (5 bases). Germline V gene data show CDR1 as GTSNPN and CDR2 as SVGIG (reference sequence). The V and J ends lost 7 bases and 6 bases respectively, with 11 bases between them. This CDR3 comprises 11 residues. The CDR3 sequence is CASTPGDTQYF. CDR3 DNA sequence: TGTGCCTCAACCCCAGGGGATACGCAGTATTTT.